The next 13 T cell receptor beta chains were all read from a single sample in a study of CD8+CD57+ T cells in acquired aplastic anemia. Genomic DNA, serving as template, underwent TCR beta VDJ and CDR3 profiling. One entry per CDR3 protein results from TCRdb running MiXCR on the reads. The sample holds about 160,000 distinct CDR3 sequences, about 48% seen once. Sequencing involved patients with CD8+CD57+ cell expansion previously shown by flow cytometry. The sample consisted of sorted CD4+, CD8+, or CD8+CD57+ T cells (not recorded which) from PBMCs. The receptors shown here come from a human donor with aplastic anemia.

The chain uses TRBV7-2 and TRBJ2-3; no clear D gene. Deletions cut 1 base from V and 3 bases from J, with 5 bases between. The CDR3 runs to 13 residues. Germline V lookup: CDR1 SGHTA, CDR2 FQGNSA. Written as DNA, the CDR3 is TGTGCCAGCAGCTTAGTGCAGACAGATACGCAGTATTTT. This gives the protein CASSLVQTDTQYF.

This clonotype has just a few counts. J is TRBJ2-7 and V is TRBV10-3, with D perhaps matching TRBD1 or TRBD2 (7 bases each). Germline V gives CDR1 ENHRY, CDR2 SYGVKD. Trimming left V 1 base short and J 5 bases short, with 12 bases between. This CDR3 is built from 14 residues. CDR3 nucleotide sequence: TGTGCCATCAGTGAGTACAGGGGAGGGAACGAGCAGTACTTC. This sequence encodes CAISEYRGGNEQYF.

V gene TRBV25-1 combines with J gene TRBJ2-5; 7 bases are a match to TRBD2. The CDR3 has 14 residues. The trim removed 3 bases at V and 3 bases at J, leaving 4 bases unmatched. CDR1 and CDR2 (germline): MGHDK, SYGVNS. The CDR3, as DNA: TGTGCCAGCAGTGAGGGGGGAGGGGAAGAGACCCAGTACTTC. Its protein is CASSEGGGEETQYF.

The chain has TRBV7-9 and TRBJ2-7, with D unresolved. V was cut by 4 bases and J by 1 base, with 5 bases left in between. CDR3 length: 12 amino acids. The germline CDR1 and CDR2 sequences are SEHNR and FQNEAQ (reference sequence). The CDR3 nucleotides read TGTGCCAGCAGCTCGGTTTCCTACGAGCAGTACTTC. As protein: CASSSVSYEQYF.

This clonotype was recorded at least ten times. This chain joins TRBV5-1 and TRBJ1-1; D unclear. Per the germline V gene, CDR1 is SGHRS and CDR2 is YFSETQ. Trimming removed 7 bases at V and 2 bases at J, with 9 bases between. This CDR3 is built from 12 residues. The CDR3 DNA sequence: TGCGCCAGCCTCGGGCTAAACACTGAAGCTTTCTTT. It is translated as CASLGLNTEAFF.

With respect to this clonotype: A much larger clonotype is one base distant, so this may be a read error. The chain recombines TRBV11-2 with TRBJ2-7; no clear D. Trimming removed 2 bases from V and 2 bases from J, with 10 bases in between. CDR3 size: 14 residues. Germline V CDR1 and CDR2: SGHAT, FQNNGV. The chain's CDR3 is CASSLIVGTYEQYF. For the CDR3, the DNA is TGTGCCAGCAGCTTAATAGTAGGCACCTACGAGCAGTACTTC. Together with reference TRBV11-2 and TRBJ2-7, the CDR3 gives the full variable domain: EAGVAQSPRYKIIEKRQSVAFWCNPISGHATLYWYQQILGQGPKLLIQFQNNGVVDDSQLPKDRFSAERLKGVDSTLKIQPAKLEDSAVYLCASSLIVGTYEQYFGPGTRLTVT.

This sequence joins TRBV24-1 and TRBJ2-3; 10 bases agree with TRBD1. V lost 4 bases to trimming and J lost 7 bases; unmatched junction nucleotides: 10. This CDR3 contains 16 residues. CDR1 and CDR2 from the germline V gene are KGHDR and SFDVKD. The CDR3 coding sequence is TGTGCCACCAGTGACCCGGGACAGGGGCGTGGACATACGCAGTATTTT. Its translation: CATSDPGQGRGHTQYF.

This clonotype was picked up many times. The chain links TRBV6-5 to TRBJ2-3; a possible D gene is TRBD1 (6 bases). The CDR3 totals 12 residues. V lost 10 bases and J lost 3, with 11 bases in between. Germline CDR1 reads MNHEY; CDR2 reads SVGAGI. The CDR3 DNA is TGTGCCACCGGACAGTTAACAGATACGCAGTATTTT. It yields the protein CATGQLTDTQYF.

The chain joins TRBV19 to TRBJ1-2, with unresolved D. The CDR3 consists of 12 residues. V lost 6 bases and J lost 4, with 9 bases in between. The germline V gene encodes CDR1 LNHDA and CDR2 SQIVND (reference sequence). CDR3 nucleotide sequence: TGTGCCAGTAGCCAAGAAATCTATGGCTACACCTTC. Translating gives CASSQEIYGYTF.

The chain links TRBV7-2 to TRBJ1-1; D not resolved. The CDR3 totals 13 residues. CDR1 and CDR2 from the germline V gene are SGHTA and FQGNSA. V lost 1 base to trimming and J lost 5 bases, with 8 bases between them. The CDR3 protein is CASSLVGFTEAFF. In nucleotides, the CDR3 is TGTGCCAGCAGCTTAGTTGGGTTTACTGAAGCTTTCTTT. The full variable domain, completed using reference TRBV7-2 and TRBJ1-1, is GAGVSQSPSNKVTEKGKDVELRCDPISGHTALYWYRQSLGQGLEFLIYFQGNSAPDKSGLPSDRFSAERTGGSVSTLTIQRTQQEDSAVYLCASSLVGFTEAFFGQGTRLTVV.

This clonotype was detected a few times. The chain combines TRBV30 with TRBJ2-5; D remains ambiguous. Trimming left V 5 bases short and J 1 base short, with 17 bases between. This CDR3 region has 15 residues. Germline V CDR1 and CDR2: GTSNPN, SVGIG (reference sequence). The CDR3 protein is CAWAPGPFPQETQYF. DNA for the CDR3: TGTGCCTGGGCCCCCGGGCCATTCCCCCAAGAGACCCAGTACTTC.

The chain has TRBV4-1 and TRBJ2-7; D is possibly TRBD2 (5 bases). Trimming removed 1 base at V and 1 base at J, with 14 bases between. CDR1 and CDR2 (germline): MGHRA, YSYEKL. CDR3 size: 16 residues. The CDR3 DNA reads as TGCGCCAGCAGCCAAGGAATCACTAGAGGGTCCTACGAGCAGTACTTC. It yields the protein CASSQGITRGSYEQYF.

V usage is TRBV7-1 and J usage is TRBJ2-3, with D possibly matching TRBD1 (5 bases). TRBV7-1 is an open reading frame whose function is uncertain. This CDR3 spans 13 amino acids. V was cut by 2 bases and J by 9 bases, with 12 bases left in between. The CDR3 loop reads CASSSRGATTQYF. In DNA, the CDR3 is TGTGCCAGCAGCTCAAGGGGCGCCACGACGCAGTATTTT.